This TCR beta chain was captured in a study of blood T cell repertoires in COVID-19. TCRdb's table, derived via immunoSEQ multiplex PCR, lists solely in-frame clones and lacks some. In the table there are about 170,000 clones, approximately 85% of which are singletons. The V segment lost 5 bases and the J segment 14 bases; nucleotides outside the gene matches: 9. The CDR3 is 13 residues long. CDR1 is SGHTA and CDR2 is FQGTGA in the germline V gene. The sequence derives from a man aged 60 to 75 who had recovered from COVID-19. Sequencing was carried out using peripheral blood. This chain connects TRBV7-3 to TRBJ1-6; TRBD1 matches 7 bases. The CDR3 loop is CASSTQTGQTLHF. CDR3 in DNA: TGTGCCAGCAGCACCCAGACAGGGCAAACCCTCCACTTT. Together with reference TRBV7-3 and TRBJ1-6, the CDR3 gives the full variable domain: GAGVSQTPSNKVTEKGKYVELRCDPISGHTALYWYRQSLGQGPEFLIYFQGTGAADDSGLPNDRFFAVRPEGSVSTLKIQRTERGDSAVYLCASSTQTGQTLHFGNGTRLTVT.